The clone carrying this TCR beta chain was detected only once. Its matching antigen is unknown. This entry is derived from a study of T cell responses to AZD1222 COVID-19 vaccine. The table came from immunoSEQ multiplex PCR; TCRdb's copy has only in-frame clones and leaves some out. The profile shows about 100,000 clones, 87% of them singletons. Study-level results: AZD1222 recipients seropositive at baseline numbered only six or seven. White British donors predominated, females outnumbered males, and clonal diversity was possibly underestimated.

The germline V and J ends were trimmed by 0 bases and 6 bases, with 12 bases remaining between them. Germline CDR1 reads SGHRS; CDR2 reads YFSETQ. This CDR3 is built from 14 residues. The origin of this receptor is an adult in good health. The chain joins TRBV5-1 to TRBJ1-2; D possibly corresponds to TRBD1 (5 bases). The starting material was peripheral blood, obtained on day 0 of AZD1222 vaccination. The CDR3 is CASSLATEVDGYTF. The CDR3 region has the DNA TGCGCCAGCAGCTTGGCGACAGAGGTGGATGGCTACACCTTC.